The clone carrying this T cell receptor beta chain was recorded many times. Its antigen remains unidentified. These data originate in a study of neurological immune-mediated disorders. Synthesis of cDNA was accomplished via 5'RACE employing 10-nucleotide random UMIs. TCRdb analysed the 5' RACE reads with MiXCR anew, one entry per CDR3 protein. Of 35,000 to 45,000 distinct CDR3 sequences listed, approximately 10% are singletons. Study-level results: The most TCR clonal expansion was seen in HTLV-1-associated myelopathy, whereas the least was seen in multiple sclerosis, below the level in healthy controls.

CDR1 DFQATT and CDR2 SNEGSKA come from the germline V gene (reference sequence). The CDR3 contains 16 residues. V gave up 1 base and J gave up 4 bases, with 14 bases separating them. About a million sorted CD4+ or CD8+ T cells made each library. This TCR came from a young woman with HTLV-1-associated myelopathy (HAM/TSP). Sequencing was carried out using CD4+ T cells from blood. This chain joins TRBV20-1 and TRBJ1-6; D is undetermined. The CDR3 sequence is CSARVRSSLYNSPLHF. CDR3 nucleotide sequence: TGCAGTGCTAGAGTAAGGAGCTCCCTATATAATTCACCCCTCCACTTT.